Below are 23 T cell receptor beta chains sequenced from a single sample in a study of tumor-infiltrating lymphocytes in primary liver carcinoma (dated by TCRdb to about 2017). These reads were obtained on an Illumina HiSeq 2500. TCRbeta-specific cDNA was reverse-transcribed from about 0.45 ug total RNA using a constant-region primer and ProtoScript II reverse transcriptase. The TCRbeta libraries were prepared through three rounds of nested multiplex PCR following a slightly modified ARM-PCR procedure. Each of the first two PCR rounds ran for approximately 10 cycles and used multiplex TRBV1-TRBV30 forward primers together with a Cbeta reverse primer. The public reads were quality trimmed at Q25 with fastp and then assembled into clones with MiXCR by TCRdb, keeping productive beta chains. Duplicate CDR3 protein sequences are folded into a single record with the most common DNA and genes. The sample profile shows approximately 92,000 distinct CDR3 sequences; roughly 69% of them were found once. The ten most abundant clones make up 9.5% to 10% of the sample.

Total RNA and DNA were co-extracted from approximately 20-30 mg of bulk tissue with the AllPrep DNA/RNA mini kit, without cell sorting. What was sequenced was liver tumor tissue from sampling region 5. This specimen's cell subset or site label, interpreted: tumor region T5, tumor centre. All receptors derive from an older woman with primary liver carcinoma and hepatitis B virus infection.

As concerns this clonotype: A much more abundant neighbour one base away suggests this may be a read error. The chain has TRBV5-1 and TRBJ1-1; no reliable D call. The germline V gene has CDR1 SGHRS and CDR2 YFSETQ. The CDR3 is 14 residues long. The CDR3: CASSLGTSNSEAFF. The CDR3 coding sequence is TGCGCCAGCAGCTTGGGGACGTCCAACAGTGAAGCTTTCTTT.

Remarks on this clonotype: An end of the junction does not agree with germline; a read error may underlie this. The CDR3 bases are TGTGGCAGCAGACCCGGGGCCTCCATAGATACGCAGTATTTT. Translation gives CGSRPGASIDTQYF. The chain joins TRBV6-5 to TRBJ2-3, with D perhaps given as TRBD1 or TRBD2 (5 bases each). This CDR3 contains 14 residues. Looked up from germline, CDR1 is MNHEY and CDR2 is SVGAGI.

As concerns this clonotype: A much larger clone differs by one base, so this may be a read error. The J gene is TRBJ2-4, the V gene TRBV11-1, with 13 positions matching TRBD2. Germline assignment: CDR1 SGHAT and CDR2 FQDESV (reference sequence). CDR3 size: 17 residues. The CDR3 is CASSFPGTSGTKNIQHF. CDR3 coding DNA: TGTGCCAGCAGCTTTCCCGGGACTAGCGGGACCAAAAACATTCAGCACTTC.

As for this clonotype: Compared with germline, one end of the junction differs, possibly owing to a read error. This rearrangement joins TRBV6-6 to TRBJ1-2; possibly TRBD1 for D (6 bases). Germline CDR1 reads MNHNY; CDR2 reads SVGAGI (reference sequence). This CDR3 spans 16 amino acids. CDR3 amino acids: CASSYPGQKPNYGYAF. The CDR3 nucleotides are TGTGCCAGCAGCTACCCCGGACAGAAGCCTAACTATGGCTACGCCTTC.

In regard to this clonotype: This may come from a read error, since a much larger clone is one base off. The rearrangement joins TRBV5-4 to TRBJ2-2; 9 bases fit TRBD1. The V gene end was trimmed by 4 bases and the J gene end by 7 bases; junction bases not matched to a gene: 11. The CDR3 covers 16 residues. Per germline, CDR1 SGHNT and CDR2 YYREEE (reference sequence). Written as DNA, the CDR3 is TGTGCCAGCAGCCCTAACAGGGGGCAGGTCATCGGGGAGCTGTTTTTT. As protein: CASSPNRGQVIGELFF.

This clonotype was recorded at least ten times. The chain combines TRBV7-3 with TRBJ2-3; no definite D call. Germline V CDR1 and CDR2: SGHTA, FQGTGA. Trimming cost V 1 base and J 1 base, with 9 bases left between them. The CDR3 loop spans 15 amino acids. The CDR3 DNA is TGTGCCAGCAGCTTAAACCCATTAGGCACAGATACGCAGTATTTT. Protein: CASSLNPLGTDTQYF.

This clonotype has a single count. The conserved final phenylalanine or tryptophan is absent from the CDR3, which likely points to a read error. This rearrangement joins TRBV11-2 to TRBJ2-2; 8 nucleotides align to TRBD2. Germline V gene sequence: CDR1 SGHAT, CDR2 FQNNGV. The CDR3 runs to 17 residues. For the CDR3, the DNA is TGCGCCAGCAGTACCCGGACTAGCACCGCGAACACCGGGGAGCTGTTTCTT. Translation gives CASSTRTSTANTGELFL.

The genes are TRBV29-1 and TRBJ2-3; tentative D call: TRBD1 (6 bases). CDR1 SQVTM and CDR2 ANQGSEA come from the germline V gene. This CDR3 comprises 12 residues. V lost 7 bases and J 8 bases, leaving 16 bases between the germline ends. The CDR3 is CSATTGGGTQYF. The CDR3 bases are TGCAGCGCGACGACAGGTGGAGGTACGCAGTATTTT.

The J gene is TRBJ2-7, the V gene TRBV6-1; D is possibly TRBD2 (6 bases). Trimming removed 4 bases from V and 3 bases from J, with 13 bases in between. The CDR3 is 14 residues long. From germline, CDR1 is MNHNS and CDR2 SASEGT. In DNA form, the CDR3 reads TGTGCCAGCAGTGTGGGGAATAGCGGCTACGAGCAGTACTTC. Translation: CASSVGNSGYEQYF.

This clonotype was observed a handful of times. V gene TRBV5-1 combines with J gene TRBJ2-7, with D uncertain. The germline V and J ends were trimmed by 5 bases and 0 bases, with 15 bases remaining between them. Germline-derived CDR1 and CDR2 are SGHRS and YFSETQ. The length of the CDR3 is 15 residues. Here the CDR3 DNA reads TGCGCCAGCAGGGATACGGCGGAGAGCTCCTACGAGCAGTACTTC. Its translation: CASRDTAESSYEQYF.

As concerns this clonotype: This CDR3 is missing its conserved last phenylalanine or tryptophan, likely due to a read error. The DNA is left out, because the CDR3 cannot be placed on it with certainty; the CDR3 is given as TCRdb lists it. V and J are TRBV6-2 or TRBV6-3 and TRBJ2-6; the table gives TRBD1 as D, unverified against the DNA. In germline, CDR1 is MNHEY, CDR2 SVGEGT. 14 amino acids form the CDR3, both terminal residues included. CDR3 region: CAISGQGGANVLAS.

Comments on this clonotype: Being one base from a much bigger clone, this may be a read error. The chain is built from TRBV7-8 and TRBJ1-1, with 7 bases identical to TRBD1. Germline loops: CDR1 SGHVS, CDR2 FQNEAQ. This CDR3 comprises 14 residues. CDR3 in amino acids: CTSSLGGGSAEAFF. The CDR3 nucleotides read TGTACCAGCAGCCTAGGAGGGGGCTCGGCTGAAGCTTTCTTT.

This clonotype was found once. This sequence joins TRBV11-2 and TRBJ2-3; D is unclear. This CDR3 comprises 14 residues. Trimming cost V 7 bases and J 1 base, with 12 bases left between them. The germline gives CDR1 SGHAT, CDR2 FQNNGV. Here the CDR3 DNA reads TGTGCCAGCATCTGGCTGGGCGGCACAGATACGCAGTATTTT. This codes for CASIWLGGTDTQYF.

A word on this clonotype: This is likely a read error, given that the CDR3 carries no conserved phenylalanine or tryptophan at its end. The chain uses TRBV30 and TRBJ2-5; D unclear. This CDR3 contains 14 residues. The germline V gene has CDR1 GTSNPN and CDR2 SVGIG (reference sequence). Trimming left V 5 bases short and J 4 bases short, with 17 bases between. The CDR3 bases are TGTGCCTGGGGAGCCGGGTCCGATGGAGAGACCCAGTACCTC. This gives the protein CAWGAGSDGETQYL.

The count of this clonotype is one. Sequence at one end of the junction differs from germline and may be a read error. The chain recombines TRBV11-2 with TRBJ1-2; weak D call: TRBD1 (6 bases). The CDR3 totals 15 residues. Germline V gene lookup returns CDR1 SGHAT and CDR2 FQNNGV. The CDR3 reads CASCLDPTGKYGYTF. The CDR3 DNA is TGTGCCAGCTGCTTAGATCCCACAGGGAAGTATGGCTACACCTTC.

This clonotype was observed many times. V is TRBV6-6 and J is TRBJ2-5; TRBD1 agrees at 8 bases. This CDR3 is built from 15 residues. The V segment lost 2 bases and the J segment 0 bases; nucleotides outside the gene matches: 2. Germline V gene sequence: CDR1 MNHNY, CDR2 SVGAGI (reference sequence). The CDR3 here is CASSYRQGYQETQYF. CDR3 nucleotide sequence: TGTGCCAGCAGTTACAGACAGGGGTACCAAGAGACCCAGTACTTC.

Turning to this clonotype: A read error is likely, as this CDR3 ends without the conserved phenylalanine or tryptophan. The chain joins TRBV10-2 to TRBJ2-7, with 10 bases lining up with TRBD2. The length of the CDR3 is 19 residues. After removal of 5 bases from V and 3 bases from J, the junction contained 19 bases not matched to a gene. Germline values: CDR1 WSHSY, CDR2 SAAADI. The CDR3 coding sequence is TGCGCCAGCAGTCCTTGGGGTAGCGGGAGGAACGGGGCGATCTACGAGCAGTACTCC. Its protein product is CASSPWGSGRNGAIYEQYS.

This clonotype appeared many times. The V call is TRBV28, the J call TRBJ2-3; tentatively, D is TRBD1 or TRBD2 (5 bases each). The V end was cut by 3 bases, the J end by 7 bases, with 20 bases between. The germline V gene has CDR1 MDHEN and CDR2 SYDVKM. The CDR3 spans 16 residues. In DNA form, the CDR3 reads TGTGCCAGCAGTTTTGAGAGGGACGAGATTCGTTATACGCAGTATTTT. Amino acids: CASSFERDEIRYTQYF.

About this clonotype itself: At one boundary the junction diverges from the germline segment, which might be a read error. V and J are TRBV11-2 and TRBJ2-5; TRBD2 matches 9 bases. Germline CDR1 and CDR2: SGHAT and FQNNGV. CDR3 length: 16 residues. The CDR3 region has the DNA TGTGCCAACAGCTACTCCCGTGATAGCGGGAGAGAGGCCCAGTACTTC. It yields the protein CANSYSRDSGREAQYF.

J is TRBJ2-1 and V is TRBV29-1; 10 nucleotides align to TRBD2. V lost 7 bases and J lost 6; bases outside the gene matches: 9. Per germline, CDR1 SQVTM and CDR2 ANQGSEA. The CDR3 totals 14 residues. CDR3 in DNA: TGCAGCGCCGAATACGGGACTAGCGTCAATGAGCAGTTCTTC. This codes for CSAEYGTSVNEQFF.

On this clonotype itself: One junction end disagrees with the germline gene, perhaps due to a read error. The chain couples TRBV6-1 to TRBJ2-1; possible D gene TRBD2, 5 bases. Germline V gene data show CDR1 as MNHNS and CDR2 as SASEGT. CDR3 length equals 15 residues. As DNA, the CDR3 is TGTGCCAGCGGACGAGAGGCGGATGACTACAATGAGCAGATCTTC. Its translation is CASGREADDYNEQIF.

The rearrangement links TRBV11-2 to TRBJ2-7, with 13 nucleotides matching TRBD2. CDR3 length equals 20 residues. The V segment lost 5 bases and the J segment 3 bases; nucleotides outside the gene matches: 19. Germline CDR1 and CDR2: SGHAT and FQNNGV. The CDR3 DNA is TGTGCCAGCAGCGCTCTACAGGGGGTGGGACTAGCGGGAACGATCTACGAGCAGTACTTC. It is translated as CASSALQGVGLAGTIYEQYF. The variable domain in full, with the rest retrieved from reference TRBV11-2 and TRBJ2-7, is EAGVAQSPRYKIIEKRQSVAFWCNPISGHATLYWYQQILGQGPKLLIQFQNNGVVDDSQLPKDRFSAERLKGVDSTLKIQPAKLEDSAVYLCASSALQGVGLAGTIYEQYFGPGTRLTVT.

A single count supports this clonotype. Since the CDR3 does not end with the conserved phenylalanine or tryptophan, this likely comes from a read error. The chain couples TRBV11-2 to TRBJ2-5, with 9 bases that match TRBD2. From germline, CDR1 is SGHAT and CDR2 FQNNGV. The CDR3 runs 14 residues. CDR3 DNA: TGTGCCAGCAGCTTCAGCGGGAGGAAAGAGGCCCAGTACCTA. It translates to CASSFSGRKEAQYL.